Given below is one TCR beta chain in context. What it recognizes is unknown. The data were obtained in a study of T cell responses to AZD1222 COVID-19 vaccine. Study outcomes and limitations: No repertoire was sampled before or during the peak T cell response, only after it. Dominant CD4 TCR responses targeted spike regions 160-218 and 743-854.

Generated by immunoSEQ multiplex PCR, the TCRdb table keeps only in-frame clones and is missing some. The table lists 60,000 to 70,000 clones, 65% to 90% of them singletons. Trimming took 3 bases from V and 0 from J, leaving 15 bases between them. From germline, CDR1 is LNHDA and CDR2 SQIVND (reference sequence). The CDR3 extends over 18 amino acids. The receptor was derived from an adult in good health. The J gene is TRBJ2-6, the V gene TRBV19; D possibly corresponds to TRBD1 (6 bases). The sample here was peripheral blood, taken on day 0 of AZD1222 vaccination. CDR3 loop: CASSIFGGIVSGANVLTF. CDR3 bases: TGTGCCAGTAGTATTTTTGGGGGCATAGTCTCTGGGGCCAACGTCCTGACTTTC.